This TCR beta chain appears in the sequencing data of a study of T cell responses to AZD1222 COVID-19 vaccine. Study conclusions and caveats: Seropositive at baseline were only a handful of AZD1222 recipients. The sample set comprised mostly white British donors with more females, and clonal diversity was possibly underestimated. Reports say nearly half of spike-specific TCRs go after unmutated variant regions.

On this clone itself: What it binds is unknown.

The data were produced by immunoSEQ multiplex PCR, yet TCRdb's version contains in-frame clones alone and is incomplete. The profile shows 87,000 or so clones, roughly 91% of them singletons. Germline values: CDR1 MNHEY, CDR2 SVGAGI. Trimming at V came to 6 bases and at J to 4 bases, leaving 6 bases not matched to a gene. This CDR3 comprises 15 residues. The starting material was peripheral blood, obtained on day 0 of AZD1222 vaccination. The chain uses TRBV6-5 and TRBJ1-4; 9 bases match TRBD1. The sequence was collected from an adult in good health. CDR3 protein: CASRTSDRGNEKLFF. The CDR3 nucleotides read TGTGCCAGCAGGACTTCGGACAGGGGTAATGAAAAACTGTTTTTT.